The source of this T cell receptor beta chain is a study of identical twins. Findings of the study overall: Findings came from cross-sectional statistics, without long-term follow-up of donors. Researchers caution that invariant MAIT and iNKT cells could partly confound zero-insertion analyses. Insertions ran lower in abundant cord blood beta clonotypes, though not in memory repertoires.

V was shortened by 8 bases and J by 2 bases, with 9 bases between the two germline ends. The CDR3 contains 13 residues. CDR1 is ENHRY and CDR2 is SYGVKD in the germline V gene. This clonotype was seen a handful of times. Its antigen is undetermined. A universal primer site was added by template switching, and unique molecular identifiers were carried by the cDNA. TCRdb independently ran MiXCR on the 5' RACE reads; one entry per CDR3 protein. The sample holds about 890,000 distinct CDR3 sequences, around an eighth seen once. The same sample was also used in a study of yellow fever vaccine responses in identical twins.

The sample comprised PBMCs. The chain recombines TRBV10-3 with TRBJ1-4; perhaps TRBD1 as D (5 bases). The receptor was isolated from a woman aged 18-29 years in good health. CDR3 protein: CAIGGSTNEKLFF. The CDR3 DNA follows: TGTGCCATCGGGGGGTCGACTAATGAAAAACTGTTTTTT.